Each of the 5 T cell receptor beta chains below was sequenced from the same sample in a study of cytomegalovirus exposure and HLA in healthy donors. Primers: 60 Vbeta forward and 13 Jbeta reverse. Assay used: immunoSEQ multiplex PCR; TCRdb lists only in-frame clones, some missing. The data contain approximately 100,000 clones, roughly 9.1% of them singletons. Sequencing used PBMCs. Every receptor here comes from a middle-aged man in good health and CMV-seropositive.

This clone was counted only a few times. This CDR3 is CASSPPGEKTYGYTF. In DNA form, the CDR3 reads TGTGCCAGCAGTCCCCCGGGGGAGAAGACCTATGGCTACACCTTC. The chain is built from TRBV28 and TRBJ1-2; perhaps TRBD1 as D (5 bases). The V gene's germline CDR1 is MDHEN and CDR2 SYDVKM. V lost 5 bases and J 4 bases, leaving 17 bases between the germline ends. The length of the CDR3 is 15 residues.

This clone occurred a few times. In DNA form, the CDR3 reads TGTGCCAGCAGCTTAGGGAGGCAGACCTCTGGGGCCAACGTCCTGACTTTC. Its protein product is CASSLGRQTSGANVLTF. The chain links TRBV7-9 to TRBJ2-6; D is perhaps TRBD2 (5 bases). This CDR3 spans 17 amino acids. V was pared by 1 base and J by 0 bases, with 10 bases between. CDR1 and CDR2 (germline): SEHNR, FQNEAQ (reference sequence).

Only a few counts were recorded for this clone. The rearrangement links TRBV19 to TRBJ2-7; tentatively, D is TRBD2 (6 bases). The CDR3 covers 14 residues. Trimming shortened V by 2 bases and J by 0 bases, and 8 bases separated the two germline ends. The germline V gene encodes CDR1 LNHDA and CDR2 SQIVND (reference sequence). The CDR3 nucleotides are TGTGCCAGTAGTATACGGACTAACTCCTACGAGCAGTACTTC. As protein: CASSIRTNSYEQYF.

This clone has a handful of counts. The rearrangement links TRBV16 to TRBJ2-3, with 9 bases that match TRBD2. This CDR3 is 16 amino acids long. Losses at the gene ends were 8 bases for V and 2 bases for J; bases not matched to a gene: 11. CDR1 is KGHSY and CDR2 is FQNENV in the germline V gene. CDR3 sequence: CASYRGSGRYTDTQYF. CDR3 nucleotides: TGTGCCAGCTACAGAGGTAGCGGGAGATACACAGATACGCAGTATTTT.

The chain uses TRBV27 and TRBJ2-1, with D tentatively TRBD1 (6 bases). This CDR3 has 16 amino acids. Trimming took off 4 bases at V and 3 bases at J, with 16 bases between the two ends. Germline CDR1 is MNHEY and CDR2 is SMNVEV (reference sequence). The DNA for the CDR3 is TGTGCCAGCAGTTCGACAGGCCTCCCTAACTACAATGAGCAGTTCTTC. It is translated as CASSSTGLPNYNEQFF.